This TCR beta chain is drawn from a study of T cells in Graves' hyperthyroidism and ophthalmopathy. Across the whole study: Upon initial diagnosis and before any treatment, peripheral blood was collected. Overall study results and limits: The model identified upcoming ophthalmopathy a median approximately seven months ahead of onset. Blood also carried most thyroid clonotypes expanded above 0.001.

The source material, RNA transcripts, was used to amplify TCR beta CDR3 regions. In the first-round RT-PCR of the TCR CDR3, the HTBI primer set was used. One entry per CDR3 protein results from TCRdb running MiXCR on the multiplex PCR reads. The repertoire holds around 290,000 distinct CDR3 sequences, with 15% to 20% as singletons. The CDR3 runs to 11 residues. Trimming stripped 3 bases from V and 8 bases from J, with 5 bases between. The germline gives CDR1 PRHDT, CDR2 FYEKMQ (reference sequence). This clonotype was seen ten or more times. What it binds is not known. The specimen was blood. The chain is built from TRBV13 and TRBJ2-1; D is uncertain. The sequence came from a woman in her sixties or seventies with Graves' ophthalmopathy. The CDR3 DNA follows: TGTGCCAGCAGCTTTGAGGATGAGCAGTTCTTC. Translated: CASSFEDEQFF.